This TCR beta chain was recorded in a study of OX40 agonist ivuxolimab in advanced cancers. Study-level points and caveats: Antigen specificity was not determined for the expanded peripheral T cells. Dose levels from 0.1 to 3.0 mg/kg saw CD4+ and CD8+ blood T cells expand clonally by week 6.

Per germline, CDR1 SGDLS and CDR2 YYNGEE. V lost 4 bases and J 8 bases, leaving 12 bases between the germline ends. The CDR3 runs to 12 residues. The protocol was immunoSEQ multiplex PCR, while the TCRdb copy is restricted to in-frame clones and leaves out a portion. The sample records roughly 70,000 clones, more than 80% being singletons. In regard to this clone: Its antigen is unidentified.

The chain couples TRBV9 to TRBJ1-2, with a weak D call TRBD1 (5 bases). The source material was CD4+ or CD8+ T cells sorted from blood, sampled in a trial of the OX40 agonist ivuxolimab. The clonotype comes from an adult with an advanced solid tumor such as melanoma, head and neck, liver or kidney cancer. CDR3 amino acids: CASSPTGGGYTF. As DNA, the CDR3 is TGTGCCAGCAGCCCTACAGGAGGGGGCTACACCTTC.